One TCR beta chain is described in this entry. Profiling relied on immunoSEQ multiplex PCR, and the TCRdb table lists in-frame clones only, not all of them. The sample includes 120,000 or so clones, about 90% of them seen just once. The data were taken from a study of control samples from healthy donors and cancer patients. The sample consisted of blood. This receptor was taken from a man aged 18 to 30 in good health.

CDR3 in amino acids: CASSLTPLAPLYEQYF. CDR3 DNA sequence: TGTGCCAGCAGCCTCACTCCCCTGGCACCCCTCTACGAGCAGTACTTC. This chain uses TRBV4-2 with TRBJ2-7; D remains ambiguous. With 4 bases removed from V and 3 bases from J, the gap between germline ends came to 19 bases. The germline V gene encodes CDR1 LGHNA and CDR2 YNFKEQ. This CDR3 has 16 amino acids.